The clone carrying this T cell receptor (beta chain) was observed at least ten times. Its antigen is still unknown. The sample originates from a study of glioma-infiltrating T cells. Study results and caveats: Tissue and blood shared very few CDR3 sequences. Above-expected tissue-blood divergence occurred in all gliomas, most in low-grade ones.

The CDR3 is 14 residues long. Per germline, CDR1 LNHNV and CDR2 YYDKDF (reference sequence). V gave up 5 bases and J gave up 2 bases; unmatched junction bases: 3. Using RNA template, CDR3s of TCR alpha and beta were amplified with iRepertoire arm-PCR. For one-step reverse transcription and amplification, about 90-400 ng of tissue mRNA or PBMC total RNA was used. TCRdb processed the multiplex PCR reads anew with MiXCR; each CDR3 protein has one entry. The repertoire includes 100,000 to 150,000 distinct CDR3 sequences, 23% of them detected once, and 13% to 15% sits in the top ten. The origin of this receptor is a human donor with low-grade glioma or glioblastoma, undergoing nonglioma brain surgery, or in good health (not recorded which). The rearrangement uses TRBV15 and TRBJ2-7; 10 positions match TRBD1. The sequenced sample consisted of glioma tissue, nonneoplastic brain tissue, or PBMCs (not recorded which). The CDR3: CATSRDRGPYEQYF. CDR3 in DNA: TGTGCCACCAGCCGTGACAGGGGGCCCTACGAGCAGTACTTC.